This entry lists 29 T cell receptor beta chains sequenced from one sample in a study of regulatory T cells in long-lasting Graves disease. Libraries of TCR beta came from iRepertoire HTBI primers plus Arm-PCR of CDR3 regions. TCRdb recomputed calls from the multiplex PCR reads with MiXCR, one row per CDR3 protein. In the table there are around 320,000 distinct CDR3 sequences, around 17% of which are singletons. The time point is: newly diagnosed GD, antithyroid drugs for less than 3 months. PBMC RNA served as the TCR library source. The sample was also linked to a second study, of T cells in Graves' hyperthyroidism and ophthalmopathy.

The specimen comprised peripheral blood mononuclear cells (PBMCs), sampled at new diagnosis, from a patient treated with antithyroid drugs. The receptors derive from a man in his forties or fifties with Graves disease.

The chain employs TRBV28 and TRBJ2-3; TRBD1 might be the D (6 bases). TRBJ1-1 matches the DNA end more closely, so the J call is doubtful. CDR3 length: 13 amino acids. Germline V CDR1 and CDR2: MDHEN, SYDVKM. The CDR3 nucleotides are TGTGCCAGCACCCTTGAGGGGGACACTGAAGCTTTCTTT. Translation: CASTLEGDTEAFF.

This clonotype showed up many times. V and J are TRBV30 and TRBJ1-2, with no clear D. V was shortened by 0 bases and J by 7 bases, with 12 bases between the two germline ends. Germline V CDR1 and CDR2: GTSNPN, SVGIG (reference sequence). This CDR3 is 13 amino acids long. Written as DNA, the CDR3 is TGTGCCTGGAGTGTACGTCAGATTAGTGGCTACACCTTC. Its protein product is CAWSVRQISGYTF.

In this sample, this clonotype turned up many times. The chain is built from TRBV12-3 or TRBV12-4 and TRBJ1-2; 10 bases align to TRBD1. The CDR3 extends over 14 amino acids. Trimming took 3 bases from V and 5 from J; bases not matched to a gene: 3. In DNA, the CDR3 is TGTGCCAGCAGTTTGGACAGGGGGAAGTATGGCTACACCTTC. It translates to CASSLDRGKYGYTF.

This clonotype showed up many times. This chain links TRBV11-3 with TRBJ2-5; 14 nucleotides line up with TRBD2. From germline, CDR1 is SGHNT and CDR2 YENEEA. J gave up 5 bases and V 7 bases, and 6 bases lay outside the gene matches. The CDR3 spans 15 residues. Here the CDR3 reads CASNPGLAGEETQYF. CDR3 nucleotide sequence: TGTGCCAGCAATCCGGGACTAGCGGGGGAGGAGACCCAGTACTTC. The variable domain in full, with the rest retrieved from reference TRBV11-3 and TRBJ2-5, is EAGVVQSPRYKIIEKKQPVAFWCNPISGHNTLYWYLQNLGQGPELLIRYENEEAVDDSQLPKDRFSAERLKGVDSTLKIQPAELGDSAVYLCASNPGLAGEETQYFGPGTRLLVL.

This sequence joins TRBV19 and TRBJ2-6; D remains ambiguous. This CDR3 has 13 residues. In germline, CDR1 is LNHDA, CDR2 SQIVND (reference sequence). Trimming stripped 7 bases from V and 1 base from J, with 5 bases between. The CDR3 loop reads CASTRSGANVLTF. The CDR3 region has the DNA TGTGCCAGTACGAGGTCTGGGGCCAACGTCCTGACTTTC.

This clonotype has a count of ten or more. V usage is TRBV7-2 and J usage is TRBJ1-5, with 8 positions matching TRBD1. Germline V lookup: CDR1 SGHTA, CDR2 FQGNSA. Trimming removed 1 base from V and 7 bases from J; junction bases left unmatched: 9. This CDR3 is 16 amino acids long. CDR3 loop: CASSLESTGAGQPQHF. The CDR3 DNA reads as TGTGCCAGCAGCTTAGAATCGACAGGGGCCGGACAGCCCCAGCATTTT.

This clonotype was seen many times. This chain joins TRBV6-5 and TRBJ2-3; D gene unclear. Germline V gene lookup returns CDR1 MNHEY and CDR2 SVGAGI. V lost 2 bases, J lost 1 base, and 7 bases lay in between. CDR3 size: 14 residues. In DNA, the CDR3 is TGTGCCAGCAGTTACGCTGGGGGCACAGATACGCAGTATTTT. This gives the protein CASSYAGGTDTQYF.

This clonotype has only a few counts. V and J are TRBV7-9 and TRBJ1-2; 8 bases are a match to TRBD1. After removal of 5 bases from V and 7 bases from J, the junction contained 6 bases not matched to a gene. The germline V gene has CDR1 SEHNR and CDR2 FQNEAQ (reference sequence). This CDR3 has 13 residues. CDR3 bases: TGTGCCAGCAGCATACCCGACAGGGGTGGCTACACCTTC. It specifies CASSIPDRGGYTF.

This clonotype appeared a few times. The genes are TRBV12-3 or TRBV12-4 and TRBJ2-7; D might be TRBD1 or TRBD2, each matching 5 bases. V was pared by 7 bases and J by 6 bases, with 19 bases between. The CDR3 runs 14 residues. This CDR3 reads CASNHRRRTAEQYF. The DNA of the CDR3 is TGTGCCAGCAATCACAGGAGGAGAACCGCCGAGCAGTACTTC.

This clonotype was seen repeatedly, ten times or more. The CDR3 bases are TGTGCCAGCAGCTCGGCCCGGGCCGGGAGGTTGTATTTT. The encoded protein is CASSSARAGRLYF. V usage is TRBV7-3 and J usage is TRBJ2-3, with 7 bases that match TRBD2. Germline CDR1 reads SGHTA; CDR2 reads FQGTGA. V lost 4 bases, J lost 14 bases, and 12 bases stayed unmatched. This CDR3 comprises 13 residues.

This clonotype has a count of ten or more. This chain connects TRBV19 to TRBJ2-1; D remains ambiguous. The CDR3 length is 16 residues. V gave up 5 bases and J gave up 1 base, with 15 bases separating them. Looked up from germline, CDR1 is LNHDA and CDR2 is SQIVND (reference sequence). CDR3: CASSEEDSHSYNEQFF. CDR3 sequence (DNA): TGTGCCAGTAGTGAAGAAGACTCCCATTCCTACAATGAGCAGTTCTTC.

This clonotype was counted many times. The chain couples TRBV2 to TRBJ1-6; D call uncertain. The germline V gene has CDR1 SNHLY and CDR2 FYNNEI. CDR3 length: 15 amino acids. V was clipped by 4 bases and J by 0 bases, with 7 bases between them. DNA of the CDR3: TGTGCCAGCAGTGTTGGGAGCTCCTATAATTCACCCCTCCACTTT. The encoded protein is CASSVGSSYNSPLHF.

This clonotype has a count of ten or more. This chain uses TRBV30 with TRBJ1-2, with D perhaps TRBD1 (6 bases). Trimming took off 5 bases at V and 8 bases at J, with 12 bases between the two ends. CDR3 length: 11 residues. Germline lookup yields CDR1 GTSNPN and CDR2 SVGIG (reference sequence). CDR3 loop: CAWGGGHGYTF. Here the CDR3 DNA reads TGTGCCTGGGGGGGGGGGCACGGCTACACCTTC.

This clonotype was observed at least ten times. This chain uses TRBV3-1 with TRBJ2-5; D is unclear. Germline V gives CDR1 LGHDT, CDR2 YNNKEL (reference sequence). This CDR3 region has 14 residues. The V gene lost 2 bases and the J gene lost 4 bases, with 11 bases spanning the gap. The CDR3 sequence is CASSQLFSSETQYF. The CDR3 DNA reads TGTGCCAGCAGCCAATTGTTCAGTTCAGAGACCCAGTACTTC.

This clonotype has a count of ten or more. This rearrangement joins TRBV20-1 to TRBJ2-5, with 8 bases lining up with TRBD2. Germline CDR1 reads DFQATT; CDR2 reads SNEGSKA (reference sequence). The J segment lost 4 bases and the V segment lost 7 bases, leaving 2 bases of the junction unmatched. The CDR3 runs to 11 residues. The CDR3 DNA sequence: TGCAGTGTCGGGAGGGGAGAGACCCAGTACTTC. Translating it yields CSVGRGETQYF.

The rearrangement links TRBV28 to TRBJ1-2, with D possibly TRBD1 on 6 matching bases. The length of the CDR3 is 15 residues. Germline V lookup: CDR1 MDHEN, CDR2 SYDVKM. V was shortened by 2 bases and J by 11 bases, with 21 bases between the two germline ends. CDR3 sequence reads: CASSLTNRDTRQYTF. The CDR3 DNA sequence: TGTGCCAGCAGTTTAACGAACCGGGACACCCGGCAGTACACCTTC.

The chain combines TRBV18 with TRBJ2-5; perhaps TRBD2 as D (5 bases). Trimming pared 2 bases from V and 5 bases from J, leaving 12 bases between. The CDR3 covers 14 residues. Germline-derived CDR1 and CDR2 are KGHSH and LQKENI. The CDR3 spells CASSPIEGVETQYF. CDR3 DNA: TGTGCCAGCTCACCAATAGAGGGTGTTGAGACCCAGTACTTC. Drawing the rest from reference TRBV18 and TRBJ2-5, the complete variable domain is NAGVMQNPRHLVRRRGQEARLRCSPMKGHSHVYWYRQLPEEGLKFMVYLQKENIIDESGMPKERFSAEFPKEGPSILRIQQVVRGDSAAYFCASSPIEGVETQYFGPGTRLLVL.

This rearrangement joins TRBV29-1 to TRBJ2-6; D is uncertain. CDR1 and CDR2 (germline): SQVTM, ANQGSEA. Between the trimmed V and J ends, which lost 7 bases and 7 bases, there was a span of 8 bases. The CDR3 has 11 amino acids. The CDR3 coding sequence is TGCAGCGCCAGTAATGCCAACGTCCTGACTTTC. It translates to CSASNANVLTF.

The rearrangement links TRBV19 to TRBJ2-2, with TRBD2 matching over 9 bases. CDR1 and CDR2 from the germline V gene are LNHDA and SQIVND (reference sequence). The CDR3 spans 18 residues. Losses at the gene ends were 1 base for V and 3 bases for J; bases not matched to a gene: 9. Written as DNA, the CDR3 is TGTGCCAGTAGTATAGTAGGGCTAGCGGGGAAGGACACCGGGGAGCTGTTTTTT. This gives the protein CASSIVGLAGKDTGELFF.

CDR3 bases: TGTGCCAGCAGTCTCTCAAACTGGGGAACAGATACGCAGTATTTT. Its translation: CASSLSNWGTDTQYF. The chain recombines TRBV6-1 with TRBJ2-3; D not certain. The CDR3 loop spans 15 amino acids. Germline-derived CDR1 and CDR2 are MNHNS and SASEGT. Trimming pared 5 bases from V and 3 bases from J, leaving 15 bases between.

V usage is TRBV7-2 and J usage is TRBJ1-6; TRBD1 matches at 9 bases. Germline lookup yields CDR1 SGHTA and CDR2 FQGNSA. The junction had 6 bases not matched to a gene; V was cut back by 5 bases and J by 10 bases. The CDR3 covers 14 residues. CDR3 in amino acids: CASSPGQGLSPLHF. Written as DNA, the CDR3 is TGTGCCAGCAGCCCTGGACAGGGGCTCTCACCCCTCCACTTT. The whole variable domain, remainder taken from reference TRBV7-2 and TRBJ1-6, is GAGVSQSPSNKVTEKGKDVELRCDPISGHTALYWYRQSLGQGLEFLIYFQGNSAPDKSGLPSDRFSAERTGGSVSTLTIQRTQQEDSAVYLCASSPGQGLSPLHFGNGTRLTVT.

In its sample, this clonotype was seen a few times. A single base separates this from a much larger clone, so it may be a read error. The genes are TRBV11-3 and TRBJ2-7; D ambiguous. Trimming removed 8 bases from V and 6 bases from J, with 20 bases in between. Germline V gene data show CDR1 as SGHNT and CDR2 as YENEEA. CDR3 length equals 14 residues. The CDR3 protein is CASSQTANRAEQYF. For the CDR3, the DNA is TGTGCCAGCTCCCAAACGGCCAACAGAGCCGAGCAGTACTTC.

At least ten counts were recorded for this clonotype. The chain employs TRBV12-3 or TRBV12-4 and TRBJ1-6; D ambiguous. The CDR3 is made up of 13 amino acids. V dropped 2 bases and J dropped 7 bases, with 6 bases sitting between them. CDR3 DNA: TGTGCCAGCAGTTTACGGTTGAATTCACCCCTCCACTTT. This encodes CASSLRLNSPLHF.

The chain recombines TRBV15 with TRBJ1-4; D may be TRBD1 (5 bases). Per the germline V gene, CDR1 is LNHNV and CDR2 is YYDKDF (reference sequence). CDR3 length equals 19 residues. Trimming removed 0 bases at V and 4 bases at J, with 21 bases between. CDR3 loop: CATSRDGPGWGKGNEKLFF. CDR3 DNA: TGTGCCACCAGCAGAGATGGACCTGGGTGGGGCAAGGGTAATGAAAAACTGTTTTTT.

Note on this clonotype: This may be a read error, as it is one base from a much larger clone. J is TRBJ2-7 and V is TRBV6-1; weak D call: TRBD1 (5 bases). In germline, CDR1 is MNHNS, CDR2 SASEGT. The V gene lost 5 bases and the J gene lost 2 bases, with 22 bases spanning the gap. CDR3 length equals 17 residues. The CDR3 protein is CASSKGATSWGAYEQYF. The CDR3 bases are TGTGCCAGCAGTAAAGGGGCAACTTCTTGGGGCGCCTACGAGCAGTACTTC.

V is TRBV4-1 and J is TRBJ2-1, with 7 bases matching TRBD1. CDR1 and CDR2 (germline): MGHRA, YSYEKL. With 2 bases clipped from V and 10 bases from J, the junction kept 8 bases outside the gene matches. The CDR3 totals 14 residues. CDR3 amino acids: CASSQPRQGREQFF. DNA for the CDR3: TGCGCCAGCAGCCAACCGAGACAGGGACGAGAGCAGTTCTTC.

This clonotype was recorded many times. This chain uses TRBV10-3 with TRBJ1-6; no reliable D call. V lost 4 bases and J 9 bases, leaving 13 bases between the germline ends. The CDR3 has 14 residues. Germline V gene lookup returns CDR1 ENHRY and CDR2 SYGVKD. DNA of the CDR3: TGTGCCATCAGTGTTTCCGTGAATGGTTCACCCCTCCACTTT. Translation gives CAISVSVNGSPLHF.

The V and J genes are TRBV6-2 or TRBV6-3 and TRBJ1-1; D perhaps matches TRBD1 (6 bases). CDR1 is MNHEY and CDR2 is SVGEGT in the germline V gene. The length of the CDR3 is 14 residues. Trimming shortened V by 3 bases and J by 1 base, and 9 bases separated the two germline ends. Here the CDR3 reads CASSYGDTNTEAFF. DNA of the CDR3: TGTGCCAGCAGTTATGGGGACACGAACACTGAAGCTTTCTTT.

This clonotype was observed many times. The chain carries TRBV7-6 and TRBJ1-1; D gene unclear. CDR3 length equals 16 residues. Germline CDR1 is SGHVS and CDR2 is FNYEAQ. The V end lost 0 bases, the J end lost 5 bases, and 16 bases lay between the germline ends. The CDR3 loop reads CASSLAAGIGRTEAFF. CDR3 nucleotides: TGTGCCAGCAGCTTAGCTGCAGGAATCGGTAGAACTGAAGCTTTCTTT.